This T cell receptor (beta chain) stems from a study of siplizumab effects on memory and regulatory T cells. The study's findings and limits: Proliferating Tregs taken from siplizumab cultures were not shown to have a confirmed suppressive function. Naive T cells appeared more varied than memory cells and looked like key alloresponse contributors. The alloreactive clones that mapped to unstimulated subsets made up only a minor fraction.

Assays were performed on 95,000 to 100,000 TCR templates per sample. Libraries were prepared by immunoSEQ multiplex PCR; TCRdb keeps only in-frame clonotypes and omits some of them. The profile shows approximately 75,000 clones, 85% to 95% of them singletons. CDR1 is SGHTA and CDR2 is FQGTGA in the germline V gene. The trim removed 5 bases at V and 5 bases at J, leaving 9 bases unmatched. CDR3 length: 15 amino acids. In the case of this clone: Its cognate antigen is unknown.

The sample comprised CD8+ T cells sorted from blood. J is TRBJ2-5 and V is TRBV7-3, with 9 bases fitting TRBD2. The TCR originated in a human donor in good health. The CDR3 protein is CASSPLAGLGETQYF. CDR3 sequence (DNA): TGTGCCAGCAGCCCTCTAGCGGGGTTGGGGGAGACCCAGTACTTC.